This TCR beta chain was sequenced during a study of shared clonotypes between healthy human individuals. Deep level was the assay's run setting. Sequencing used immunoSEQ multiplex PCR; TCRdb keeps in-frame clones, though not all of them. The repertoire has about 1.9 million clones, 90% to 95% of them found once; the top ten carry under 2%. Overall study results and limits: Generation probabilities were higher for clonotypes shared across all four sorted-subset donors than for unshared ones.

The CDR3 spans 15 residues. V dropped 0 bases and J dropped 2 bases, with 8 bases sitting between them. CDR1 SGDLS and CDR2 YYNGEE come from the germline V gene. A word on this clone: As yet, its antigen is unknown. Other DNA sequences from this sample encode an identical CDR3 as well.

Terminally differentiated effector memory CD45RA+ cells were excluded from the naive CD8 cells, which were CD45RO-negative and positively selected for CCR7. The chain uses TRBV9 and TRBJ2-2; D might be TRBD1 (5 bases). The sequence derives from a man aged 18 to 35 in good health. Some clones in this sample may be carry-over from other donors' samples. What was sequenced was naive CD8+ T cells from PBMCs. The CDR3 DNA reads TGTGCCAGCAGCGTAGTTCAGGGTAACACCGGGGAGCTGTTTTTT. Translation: CASSVVQGNTGELFF.